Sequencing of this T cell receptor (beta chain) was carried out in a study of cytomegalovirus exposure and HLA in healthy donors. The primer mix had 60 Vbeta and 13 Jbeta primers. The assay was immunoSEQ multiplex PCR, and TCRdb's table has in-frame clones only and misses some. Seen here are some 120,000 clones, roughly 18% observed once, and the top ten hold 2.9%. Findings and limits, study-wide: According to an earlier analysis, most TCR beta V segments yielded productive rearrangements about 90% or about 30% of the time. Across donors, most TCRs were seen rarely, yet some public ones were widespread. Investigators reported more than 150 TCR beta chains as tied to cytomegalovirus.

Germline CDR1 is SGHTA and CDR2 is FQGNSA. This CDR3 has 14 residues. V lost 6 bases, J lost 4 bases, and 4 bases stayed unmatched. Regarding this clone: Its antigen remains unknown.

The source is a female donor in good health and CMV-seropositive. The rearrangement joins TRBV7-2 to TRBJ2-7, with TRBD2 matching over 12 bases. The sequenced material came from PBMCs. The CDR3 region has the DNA TGTGCCAGCAGTTCACTAGCGGGGGGTTACGAGCAGTACTTC. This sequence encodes CASSSLAGGYEQYF.